This TCR beta chain originates from a study of CD8 T cells in ankylosing spondylitis. Findings of the study overall: Disease-linked clones displayed a CD8+ phenotype and appeared relatively rarely in peripheral blood. For ankylosing spondylitis blood, a TCR beta motif of fewer than 10 highly homologous variants appeared characteristic.

Deletions cut 0 bases from V and 1 base from J, with 13 bases between. The CDR3 sequence is 15 residues long. Germline assignment: CDR1 DFQATT and CDR2 SNEGSKA (reference sequence). With regard to this clonotype: What it recognizes is unknown.

TCRdb analysed the 5' RACE reads with MiXCR anew, one entry per CDR3 protein. Among around 770,000 distinct CDR3 sequences listed, around 20% were seen once. The receptor was derived from a male donor with ankylosing spondylitis. Sequenced sample: blood, either unsorted or a sorted T cell fraction (not recorded which). The chain has TRBV20-1 and TRBJ2-7; maybe TRBD2 (6 bases). The CDR3 coding sequence is TGCAGTGCTAGAGATCTGGCGGGATGGTCCTACGAGCAGTACTTC. Protein sequence: CSARDLAGWSYEQYF.